This entry features one TCR beta chain sequence. This entry belongs to a study of blood T cell repertoires in COVID-19. Measured with immunoSEQ multiplex PCR; TCRdb has only the in-frame clones, and not every one. The table includes about 120,000 clones, nearly 90% detected once. Seattle patients were enrolled while actively infected and followed longitudinally. Sequencing was done on a sample of peripheral blood. The receptor's source is an older woman with COVID-19, enrolled during active disease.

DNA of the CDR3: TGTGCCAGCTCACCTGTCGGGGGGCAAGGCAATCAGCCCCAGCATTTT. This gives the protein CASSPVGGQGNQPQHF. This chain links TRBV18 with TRBJ1-5; D is perhaps TRBD1 (6 bases). The CDR3 contains 16 residues. Germline V gene data show CDR1 as KGHSH and CDR2 as LQKENI. V gave up 3 bases and J gave up 2 bases, with 14 bases separating them. Full variable domain (rest looked up from reference TRBV18 and TRBJ1-5): NAGVMQNPRHLVRRRGQEARLRCSPMKGHSHVYWYRQLPEEGLKFMVYLQKENIIDESGMPKERFSAEFPKEGPSILRIQQVVRGDSAAYFCASSPVGGQGNQPQHFGDGTRLSIL.